The rows below give T cell receptor beta chains drawn from one sample of a study of blood T cells in healthy people across ages. TCRdb re-called the 5' RACE reads through MiXCR, storing one row per CDR3 protein. The repertoire has about 570,000 distinct CDR3 sequences, approximately 26% of them found once; the top ten carry approximately 4%. The data were also submitted as part of a second study, on T cells of mothers and their children.

The sample comprised blood. The receptors here all came from a boy between 2 and 10 years old in good health. Both conserved end residues are part of each CDR3. D genes are given only for firm matches. Expanded clones get a size class; other rows say once, few or many, or leave the size out.

- | TRBJ1-6 | - | TRBV7-2 | CASSFETGYNSPLHF | TGTGCCAGCAGCTTCGAGACAGGTTATAATTCACCCCTCCACTTT
few | TRBJ2-5 | - | TRBV3-1 | CASSPQSDGTQYF | TGTGCCAGCAGCCCTCAGTCGGATGGGACCCAGTACTTC
few | TRBJ2-2 | TRBD2 | TRBV20-1 | CSASGSRTGELFF | TGCAGTGCCAGCGGGAGCCGGACCGGGGAGCTGTTTTTT
- | TRBJ1-1 | - | TRBV4-1 | CASSQEYRGDTEAFF | TGCGCCAGCAGCCAAGAGTACCGAGGGGATACTGAAGCTTTCTTT
few | TRBJ2-7 | - | TRBV6-5 | CASSYGLGVTLTYEQYF | TGTGCCAGCAGTTACGGCTTGGGAGTAACGCTAACCTACGAGCAGTACTTC
- | TRBJ2-7 | - | TRBV6-6 | CASRPAGHSYEQYF | TGTGCCAGCAGACCCGCGGGACACTCCTACGAGCAGTACTTC
- | TRBJ2-5 | TRBD2 | TRBV10-3 | CAAGGSEETQYF | TGTGCCGCGGGAGGTTCCGAAGAGACCCAGTACTTC
few | TRBJ2-5 | TRBD2 | TRBV10-3 | CAISESGGLYF | TGTGCCATCAGTGAAAGCGGGGGCCTATACTTC
many | TRBJ1-3 | - | TRBV20-1 | CSARTGSRDTIYF | TGCAGTGCTCGAACCGGGTCCAGGGACACCATATATTTT
- | TRBJ2-5 | TRBD2 | TRBV6-5 | CASSSLGSGSKGREETQYF | TGTGCCAGCAGTTCTTTAGGTAGCGGGAGTAAGGGGAGAGAAGAGACCCAGTACTTC
- | TRBJ1-6 | - | TRBV29-1 | CSVEGGFSLHF | TGCAGCGTTGAAGGCGGTTTCTCCCTCCACTTT
few | TRBJ2-7 | - | TRBV21-1 | CASSAVFRLTSYEQYF | TGTGCCAGCAGCGCAGTGTTTAGGCTAACCTCCTACGAGCAGTACTTC
- | TRBJ1-2 | TRBD1 | TRBV5-1 | CASSLNGQGAYGYTF | TGCGCCAGCAGCTTGAATGGACAGGGGGCTTATGGCTACACCTTC
few | TRBJ1-1 | - | TRBV4-2 | CASSQGQGMNTEAFF | TGTGCCAGCAGCCAAGGGCAGGGTATGAACACTGAAGCTTTCTTT
- | TRBJ2-1 | - | TRBV7-2 | CASSSLMGPLF | TGTGCCAGCAGCTCCCTTATGGGGCCGCTCTTC
few | TRBJ2-1 | - | TRBV10-3 | CAISESAAFNNEQFF | TGTGCCATCAGTGAGTCGGCGGCCTTTAACAATGAGCAGTTCTTC
few | TRBJ1-4 | - | TRBV30 | CAWSQGLATNEKLFF | TGTGCCTGGAGTCAGGGATTAGCAACTAATGAAAAACTGTTTTTT
few | TRBJ2-6 | TRBD1 | TRBV2 | CASRDRGPPGANVLTF | TGTGCCAGCAGGGACAGGGGGCCTCCTGGGGCCAACGTCCTGACTTTC
- | TRBJ2-3 | - | TRBV9 | CASSAGTFFTDTQYF | TGTGCCAGCAGCGCCGGGACTTTTTTCACAGATACGCAGTATTTT
- | TRBJ1-1 | - | TRBV5-1 | CASSLSSQGIGEAFF | TGCGCCAGCAGCTTAAGTAGCCAGGGGATAGGAGAAGCTTTCTTT
- | TRBJ2-4 | - | TRBV7-2 | CASSFRQLAKNIQYF | TGTGCCAGCAGCTTTCGACAGCTAGCCAAAAACATTCAGTACTTC
many | TRBJ1-4 | - | TRBV27 | CASSLYWAPNEKLFF | TGTGCCAGCAGTTTGTACTGGGCACCTAATGAAAAACTGTTTTTT
- | TRBJ2-3 | - | TRBV6-5 | CASSPGTVWGDTQYF | TGTGCCAGCAGCCCCGGGACCGTATGGGGGGATACGCAGTATTTT
- | TRBJ1-4 | - | TRBV4-1 | CASSQVTGRINEKLFF | TGCGCCAGCAGCCAAGTTACAGGAAGAATTAATGAAAAACTGTTTTTT
few | TRBJ2-1 | TRBD2 | TRBV7-8 | CASSLPGRGGYNEQFF | TGTGCCAGCAGCCTCCCCGGACGGGGGGGATACAATGAGCAGTTCTTC
- | TRBJ2-1 | - | TRBV11-1 | CASSLAGDTYNEQFF | TGTGCCAGCAGCCTGGCAGGGGACACCTACAATGAGCAGTTCTTC
few | TRBJ2-1 | TRBD2 | TRBV5-1 | CASSTGTSGGYNEQFF | TGCGCCAGCAGCACCGGGACTAGCGGGGGGTACAATGAGCAGTTCTTC
- | TRBJ2-7 | - | TRBV7-9 | CASSLADRLYEQYF | TGTGCCAGCAGCTTAGCCGACAGACTGTACGAGCAGTACTTC
- | TRBJ2-4 | - | TRBV6-1 | CASSGRENIQYF | TGTGCCAGCAGTGGCAGGGAAAACATTCAGTACTTT
- | TRBJ2-7 | - | TRBV6-5 | CASRDGSLSYEQYF | TGTGCCAGCAGGGACGGTAGCCTCTCCTACGAGCAGTACTTC
- | TRBJ2-5 | TRBD1 | TRBV13 | CASSSAGDRVKPAQYF | TGTGCCAGCAGCTCGGCTGGGGACAGAGTGAAGCCAGCCCAGTACTTC
many | TRBJ2-6 | - | TRBV30 | CAWSVWKQNSGANVLTF | TGTGCCTGGAGTGTATGGAAACAGAACTCTGGGGCCAACGTCCTGACTTTC
few | TRBJ2-7 | TRBD1 | TRBV7-2 | CASSTTGAARYEQYF | TGTGCCAGCAGCACTACAGGGGCCGCTCGCTACGAGCAGTACTTC
few | TRBJ2-3 | - | TRBV6-1 | CASSGLGTDTQYF | TGTGCCAGCAGTGGGCTAGGCACAGATACGCAGTATTTT
- | TRBJ2-7 | TRBD2 | TRBV18 | CASSPLTSETYEQYF | TGTGCCAGCTCACCACTAACTAGCGAGACGTACGAGCAGTACTTC
- | TRBJ2-5 | TRBD2 | TRBV7-9 | CASSPGLASLETQYF | TGTGCCAGCAGCCCGGGACTAGCCTCGCTAGAGACCCAGTACTTC
few | TRBJ1-3 | TRBD1 | TRBV11-2 | CASSLMLGQGNTIYF | TGTGCCAGCAGCTTAATGCTGGGACAGGGAAACACCATATATTTT
- | TRBJ1-4 | - | TRBV7-6 | CASSLARGTGGEKLFF | TGTGCCAGCAGCTTAGCCCGTGGCACAGGAGGGGAAAAACTGTTTTTT
- | TRBJ1-6 | - | TRBV7-9 | CASGQGSPLHF | TGTGCCAGCGGCCAAGGTTCACCCCTCCACTTT
- | TRBJ2-2 | - | TRBV3-1 | CASSQYLGELFF | TGTGCCAGCAGCCAGTACCTCGGGGAGCTGTTTTTT
few | TRBJ2-3 | TRBD2 | TRBV18 | CASSPPSGGSDTQYF | TGTGCCAGCTCACCACCGAGCGGGGGGTCAGATACGCAGTATTTT
- | TRBJ2-7 | - | TRBV15 | CATSRDPQHEQYF | TGTGCCACCAGCAGAGACCCCCAACACGAGCAGTACTTC
- | TRBJ1-1 | - | TRBV6-2/TRBV6-3 | CATFETLGAYEREAFF | TGTGCCACCTTTGAAACCTTGGGGGCCTATGAACGGGAAGCTTTCTTT
- | TRBJ2-1 | - | TRBV4-1 | CASSQSPYYNEQFF | TGCGCCAGCAGCCAATCGCCCTATTACAATGAGCAGTTCTTC
- | TRBJ1-3 | - | TRBV3-1 | CASSQDRGSLGNTIYF | TGTGCCAGCAGCCAAGATCGGGGTAGCTTAGGAAACACCATATATTTT
once | TRBJ2-6 | - | TRBV19 | CASSIQVAPSGANVLTF | TGTGCCAGTAGTATACAGGTAGCCCCCTCTGGGGCCAACGTCCTGACTTTC
few | TRBJ1-1 | - | TRBV20-1 | CSATLGNKNTEAFF | TGCAGTGCCACGCTGGGCAACAAGAACACTGAAGCTTTCTTT
few | TRBJ2-5 | - | TRBV6-5 | CASSYVQGQETQYF | TGTGCCAGCAGTTACGTTCAGGGACAAGAGACCCAGTACTTC
few | TRBJ2-3 | - | TRBV20-1 | CSASRGVTDTQYF | TGCAGTGCTAGTAGGGGGGTCACAGATACGCAGTATTTT
few | TRBJ1-4 | - | TRBV6-1 | CASSEGGSNEKLFF | TGTGCCAGCAGTGAGGGGGGATCTAATGAAAAACTGTTTTTT
few | TRBJ2-1 | TRBD2 | TRBV2 | CASSWTSGINEQFF | TGTGCCAGCAGCTGGACTAGCGGGATCAATGAGCAGTTCTTC
- | TRBJ1-2 | - | TRBV5-1 | CASSLLNNYGYTF | TGCGCCAGCAGCTTGCTCAATAACTATGGCTACACCTTC
- | TRBJ1-4 | - | TRBV5-5 | CASSQQPARNEKLFF | TGTGCCAGCAGCCAACAGCCGGCCCGTAATGAAAAACTGTTTTTT
- | TRBJ2-5 | TRBD1 | TRBV27 | CASSPSDRGVGETQYF | TGTGCCAGCAGTCCCTCGGACAGGGGGGTAGGAGAGACCCAGTACTTC
- | TRBJ1-1 | - | TRBV11-2 | CASSLRFGVKNTEAFF | TGTGCCAGCAGCTTAAGGTTTGGGGTCAAGAACACTGAAGCTTTCTTT